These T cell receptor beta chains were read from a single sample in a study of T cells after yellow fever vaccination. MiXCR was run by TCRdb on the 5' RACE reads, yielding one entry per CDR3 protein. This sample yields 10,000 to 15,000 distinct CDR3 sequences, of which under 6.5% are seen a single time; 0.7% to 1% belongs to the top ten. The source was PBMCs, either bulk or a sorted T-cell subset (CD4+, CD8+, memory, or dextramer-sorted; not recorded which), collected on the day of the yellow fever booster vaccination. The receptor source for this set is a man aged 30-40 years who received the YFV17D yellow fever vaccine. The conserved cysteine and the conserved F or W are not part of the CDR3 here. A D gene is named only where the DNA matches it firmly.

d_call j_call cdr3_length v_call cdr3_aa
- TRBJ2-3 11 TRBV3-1 ASSPLGGDTQY
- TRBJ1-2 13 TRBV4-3 ASSLGGGGNYGYT
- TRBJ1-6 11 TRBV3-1 ASSQDSNSPLH
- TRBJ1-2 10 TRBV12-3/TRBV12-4 ASSPHGAGYT
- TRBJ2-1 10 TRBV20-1 SASSDDNEQF
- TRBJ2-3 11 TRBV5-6 ASDRAAGDTQY
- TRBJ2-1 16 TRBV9 ASSPRRGSTNSYNEQF
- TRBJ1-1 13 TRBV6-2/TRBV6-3 AILWEIGMNTEAF
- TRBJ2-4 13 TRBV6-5 ASSYSWVDKNIQY
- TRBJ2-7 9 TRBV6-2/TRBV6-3 ASSYVAEQY
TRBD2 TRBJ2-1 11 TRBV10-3 AIKAGGYNEQF
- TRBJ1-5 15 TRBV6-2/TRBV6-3 ASSYPRRLSGVQPQH
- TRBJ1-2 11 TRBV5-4 ASSYRVGDGYT
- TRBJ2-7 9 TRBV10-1 ASSDSYEQY
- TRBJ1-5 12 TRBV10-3 AISRTSGDQPQH
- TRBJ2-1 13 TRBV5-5 ASSPIGSSYNEQF
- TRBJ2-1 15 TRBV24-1 ATSAPPGQGTYNEQF
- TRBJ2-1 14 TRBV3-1 ASSQDRGTNPNEQF
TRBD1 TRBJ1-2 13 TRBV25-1 ASKQTGLGIYGYT
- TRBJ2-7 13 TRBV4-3 ASSQDPQNSYEQY
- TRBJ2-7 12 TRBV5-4 ASSLSGNSYEQY
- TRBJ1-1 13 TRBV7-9 ASSLGDGGRTEAF
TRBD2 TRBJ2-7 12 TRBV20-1 SARDGRAPYEQY
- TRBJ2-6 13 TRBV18 ASGTETSGANVLT
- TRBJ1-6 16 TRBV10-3 AISDTVQGSSYNSPLH
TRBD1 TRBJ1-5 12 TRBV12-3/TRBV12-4 ASSLSQGGQPQH
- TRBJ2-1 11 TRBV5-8 ASSNQGGNEQF
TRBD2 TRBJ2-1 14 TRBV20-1 SAQRSSGKVRGEQF
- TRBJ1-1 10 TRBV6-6 ASRGVGLEAF
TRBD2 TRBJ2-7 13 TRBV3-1 ASSQGLAGGYEQY
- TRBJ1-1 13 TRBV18 ASSPSQGVNTEAF
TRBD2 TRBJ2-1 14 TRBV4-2 ASSREVTSAYNEQF
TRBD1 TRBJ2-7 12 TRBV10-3 AIMTGTGDLEQY
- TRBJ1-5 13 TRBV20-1 GSPDRRGEDQPQH
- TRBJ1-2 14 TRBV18 ASSPGLPGNNYGYT
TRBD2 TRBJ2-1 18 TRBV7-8 ASSVKGKGREGRVSNEQF
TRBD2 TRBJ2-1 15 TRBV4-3 ASSQQLAGAIYNEQF
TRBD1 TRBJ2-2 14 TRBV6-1 ASSPAQGVLSGELF
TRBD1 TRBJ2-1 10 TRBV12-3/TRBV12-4 ASSIIRQGRF
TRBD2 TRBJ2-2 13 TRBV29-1 SVGRLAGGLGELF
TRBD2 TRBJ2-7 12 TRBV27 ASSFSGRVREQY
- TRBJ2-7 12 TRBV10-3 AISEGQSPPRQY
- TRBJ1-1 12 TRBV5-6 ASSYYRENTEAF
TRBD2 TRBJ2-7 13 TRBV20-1 SATRGGGSSYEQY
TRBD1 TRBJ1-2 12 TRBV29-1 SASTGDDWYGYT
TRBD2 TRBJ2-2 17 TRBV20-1 CARDQASGMTPTTGELF
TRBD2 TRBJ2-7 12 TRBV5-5 ASSFNGRAYEQY
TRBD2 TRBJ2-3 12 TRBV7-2 ASSSGLAPDTQY
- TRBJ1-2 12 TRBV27 ASRRLGQNYGYT
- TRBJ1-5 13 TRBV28 ASTSTVRGDQPQH